The 7 T cell receptor beta chains listed next were all sequenced from one sample in a study of blood T cell repertoires in COVID-19. Libraries were prepared by immunoSEQ multiplex PCR; TCRdb keeps only in-frame clonotypes and omits some of them. Here the sample spans about 280,000 clones, 85% being singletons. Sequencing was carried out using PBMCs or T cells enriched from blood (not recorded which). The receptors derive from a woman aged 50 to 65 who had recovered from COVID-19.

The chain has TRBV28 and TRBJ2-7, with TRBD1 matching 9 bases. CDR3 length: 16 amino acids. CDR1 is MDHEN and CDR2 is SYDVKM in the germline V gene. The V and J ends lost 2 bases and 5 bases, in that order; junction bases with no gene match: 10. The CDR3 is CASSLKDRGYVDEQYF. Written as DNA, the CDR3 is TGTGCCAGCAGTTTAAAGGACAGGGGCTACGTTGACGAGCAGTACTTC.

This clone was seen a single time. This chain uses TRBV7-2 with TRBJ2-7; 8 bases align to TRBD1. Germline loops: CDR1 SGHTA, CDR2 FQGNSA. Trimming at V came to 4 bases and at J to 6 bases, leaving 8 bases not matched to a gene. The CDR3 covers 14 residues. The CDR3 DNA follows: TGTGCCAGCAGCTCCCGGACAGGGCTCCCCGAGCAGTACTTC. It is translated as CASSSRTGLPEQYF.

This rearrangement joins TRBV10-2 to TRBJ2-1; maybe TRBD1 (5 bases). The CDR3 sequence is 14 residues long. Trimming shortened V by 11 bases and J by 9 bases, and 23 bases separated the two germline ends. Germline lookup yields CDR1 WSHSY and CDR2 SAAADI. This chain's CDR3 is CARRAGPTRGEQFF. The CDR3 DNA reads as TGCGCCCGCCGGGCTGGCCCTACAAGGGGTGAGCAGTTCTTC.

The V call is TRBV27, the J call TRBJ1-5; D might be TRBD1 (5 bases). Trimming stripped 0 bases from V and 0 bases from J, with 21 bases between. Germline values: CDR1 MNHEY, CDR2 SMNVEV (reference sequence). This CDR3 spans 20 amino acids. The chain's CDR3 is CASSLSGGIGGIYSNQPQHF. CDR3 DNA sequence: TGTGCCAGCAGTTTATCTGGGGGGATCGGTGGGATTTATAGCAATCAGCCCCAGCATTTT.

This sequence joins TRBV10-3 and TRBJ1-6; tentatively, D is TRBD1 (6 bases). The CDR3 has 13 residues. V lost 4 bases and J 8 bases, leaving 9 bases between the germline ends. Germline CDR1 ENHRY, CDR2 SYGVKD. CDR3 region: CAISVGADSPLHF. CDR3 DNA: TGTGCCATCAGTGTGGGGGCTGATTCACCCCTCCACTTT.

This rearrangement joins TRBV29-1 to TRBJ2-3, with D maybe TRBD1 (5 bases). CDR1 and CDR2 (germline): SQVTM, ANQGSEA. There are 12 residues in the CDR3. The V gene lost 4 bases and the J gene lost 3 bases, with 8 bases spanning the gap. CDR3: CSVGQGTDTQYF. CDR3 DNA: TGCAGCGTTGGGCAGGGAACAGATACGCAGTATTTT.

This sequence joins TRBV6-6 and TRBJ2-1; maybe TRBD2 (5 bases). Germline V CDR1 and CDR2: MNHNY, SVGAGI (reference sequence). The CDR3 has 15 residues. Trimming shortened V by 7 bases and J by 0 bases, and 13 bases separated the two germline ends. This CDR3 reads CASTKRVRSYNEQFF. The CDR3 DNA reads as TGTGCCAGCACTAAGAGGGTTCGCTCCTACAATGAGCAGTTCTTC.